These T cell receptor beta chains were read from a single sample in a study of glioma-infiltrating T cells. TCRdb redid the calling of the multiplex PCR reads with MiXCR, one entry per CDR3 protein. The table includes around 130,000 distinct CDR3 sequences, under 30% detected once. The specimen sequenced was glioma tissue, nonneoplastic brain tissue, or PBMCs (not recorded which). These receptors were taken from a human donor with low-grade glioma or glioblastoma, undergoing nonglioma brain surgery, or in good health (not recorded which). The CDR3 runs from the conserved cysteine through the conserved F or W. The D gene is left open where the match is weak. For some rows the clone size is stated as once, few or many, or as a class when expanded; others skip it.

CDR3 DNA: TGCAGTGCTAGAGATCCAGGGGGCACAGAGACCCAGTACTTC; CDR3 protein: CSARDPGGTETQYF; V gene: TRBV20-1; clone size: many; J gene: TRBJ2-5; D gene: TRBD1
CDR3 DNA: TGTGCCAGCAGTTTTAGCGGGGGGCCCAACTACAATGAGCAGTTCTTC; CDR3 protein: CASSFSGGPNYNEQFF; V gene: TRBV25-1; clone size: -; J gene: TRBJ2-1; D gene: TRBD2
CDR3 DNA: TGCGCCAGCAGCCTGACTGGTGAAGCTTTCTTT; CDR3 protein: CASSLTGEAFF; V gene: TRBV4-1; clone size: few; J gene: TRBJ1-1; D gene: -
CDR3 DNA: TGCGCCAGCAGCCAAGATAAGGAGCGGGGGTGGGAGACCCAGTACTTC; CDR3 protein: CASSQDKERGWETQYF; V gene: TRBV4-1; clone size: few; J gene: TRBJ2-5; D gene: TRBD2
CDR3 DNA: TGTGCCAGCAGCTATGGACGGGGTAACACCGGGGAGCTGTTTTTT; CDR3 protein: CASSYGRGNTGELFF; V gene: TRBV7-9; clone size: -; J gene: TRBJ2-2; D gene: -
CDR3 DNA: TGTGCCAGCAGCAAAAAAGCTGAGGGGTACGAGCAGTTCTTC; CDR3 protein: CASSKKAEGYEQFF; V gene: TRBV7-2; clone size: -; J gene: TRBJ2-1; D gene: -
CDR3 DNA: TGTGCCAGCAGTTGGGGCAGGTCTGGGAACACTGAAGCTTTCTTT; CDR3 protein: CASSWGRSGNTEAFF; V gene: TRBV2; clone size: -; J gene: TRBJ1-1; D gene: -
CDR3 DNA: TGTGCCAGCAGCCCCTACGGGACCACCACACAAGATACGCAGTATTTT; CDR3 protein: CASSPYGTTTQDTQYF; V gene: TRBV14; clone size: -; J gene: TRBJ2-3; D gene: -
CDR3 DNA: TGTGCCAGCAGCTTAGCGACTAGCGGGGGTGGGTCTGAGCAGTTCTTC; CDR3 protein: CASSLATSGGGSEQFF; V gene: TRBV7-8; clone size: -; J gene: TRBJ2-1; D gene: TRBD2
CDR3 DNA: TGTGCCAGCAGCTTGGACCAAACCAATGAGCAGTTCTTC; CDR3 protein: CASSLDQTNEQFF; V gene: TRBV7-6; clone size: medium-sized; J gene: TRBJ2-1; D gene: -
CDR3 DNA: TGTGCCAGCAGCTTGGTCTCTTACACTGAAGCTTTCTTT; CDR3 protein: CASSLVSYTEAFF; V gene: TRBV7-3; clone size: many; J gene: TRBJ1-1; D gene: -
CDR3 DNA: TGTGCCAGCAGCCGAGGACAGGGCCCTTGGGGGGTTACTGAAGCTTTCTTT; CDR3 protein: CASSRGQGPWGVTEAFF; V gene: TRBV28; clone size: few; J gene: TRBJ1-1; D gene: TRBD1
CDR3 DNA: TGTGCCAGCAGCGACGGGACAAGATATGGCTACACCTTC; CDR3 protein: CASSDGTRYGYTF; V gene: TRBV3-1; clone size: few; J gene: TRBJ1-2; D gene: -
CDR3 DNA: TGTGCCAGCAGCCAACCTGACAGCTGGAACACCGGGGAGCTGTTTTTT; CDR3 protein: CASSQPDSWNTGELFF; V gene: TRBV14; clone size: few; J gene: TRBJ2-2; D gene: -
CDR3 DNA: TGTGCCAGCAGTGAAGACGGCAGGGGGAACACTGAAGCTTTCTTT; CDR3 protein: CASSEDGRGNTEAFF; V gene: TRBV2; clone size: few; J gene: TRBJ1-1; D gene: -
CDR3 DNA: TGCGCCAGCAGGACTAGCGGGGGGCTTAGCTCCTACAATGAGCAGTTCTTC; CDR3 protein: CASRTSGGLSSYNEQFF; V gene: TRBV6-9; clone size: -; J gene: TRBJ2-1; D gene: TRBD2
CDR3 DNA: TGTGCCAGCAGCTCCCTTCATCGAAACCAAGAGACCCAGTACTTC; CDR3 protein: CASSSLHRNQETQYF; V gene: TRBV5-4; clone size: few; J gene: TRBJ2-5; D gene: -
CDR3 DNA: TGTGCCAGCAGTGGGAAGACAGTTAACTATGGCTACACCTTC; CDR3 protein: CASSGKTVNYGYTF; V gene: TRBV2; clone size: -; J gene: TRBJ1-2; D gene: -
CDR3 DNA: TGTGCCATCAGTGAAAGCGGGGAGCATCTGAACATTCAGTACTTC; CDR3 protein: CAISESGEHLNIQYF; V gene: TRBV10-3; clone size: few; J gene: TRBJ2-4; D gene: TRBD2
CDR3 DNA: TGTGCCACTAACTTACACGGGACTAGCGGGAACAATGAGCAGTTCTTC; CDR3 protein: CATNLHGTSGNNEQFF; V gene: TRBV19; clone size: few; J gene: TRBJ2-1; D gene: TRBD2
CDR3 DNA: TGTGCCACCAGTGTCCTTCAAGCGGGGGCCACAGATACGCAGTATTTT; CDR3 protein: CATSVLQAGATDTQYF; V gene: TRBV24-1; clone size: few; J gene: TRBJ2-3; D gene: TRBD2
CDR3 DNA: TGCAGTGCTAGTGGTCTGGGCGCTGAAGCTTTCTTT; CDR3 protein: CSASGLGAEAFF; V gene: TRBV20-1; clone size: many; J gene: TRBJ1-1; D gene: -
CDR3 DNA: TGTGCCAGCCCATCATTTCTCGGCAGGGATCAGCCCCAGCATTTT; CDR3 protein: CASPSFLGRDQPQHF; V gene: TRBV7-3; clone size: -; J gene: TRBJ1-5; D gene: -
CDR3 DNA: TGTGCCAGCAGCTTATTAGGGGGGGGCCACAATGAGCAGTTCTTC; CDR3 protein: CASSLLGGGHNEQFF; V gene: TRBV7-9; clone size: -; J gene: TRBJ2-1; D gene: -
CDR3 DNA: TGTGCCAGCAGCTTTTGGGGGCCTGGCAATCAGCCCCAGCATTTT; CDR3 protein: CASSFWGPGNQPQHF; V gene: TRBV7-8; clone size: few; J gene: TRBJ1-5; D gene: -
CDR3 DNA: TGTGCCAGCAGCTTAAGCACTAGAGGGGCTGAGACCCAGTACTTC; CDR3 protein: CASSLSTRGAETQYF; V gene: TRBV7-9; clone size: -; J gene: TRBJ2-5; D gene: -
CDR3 DNA: TGTGCCAGCAGCTGGGACAACAATCAGCCCCAGCATTTT; CDR3 protein: CASSWDNNQPQHF; V gene: TRBV2; clone size: many; J gene: TRBJ1-5; D gene: -
CDR3 DNA: TGTGCCAGCGGGACAGGGGGCACTGAAGCTTTCTTT; CDR3 protein: CASGTGGTEAFF; V gene: TRBV6-1; clone size: many; J gene: TRBJ1-1; D gene: TRBD1
CDR3 DNA: TGTGCCAGCAGCTTACTTTCGGGTGAGCAGTTCTTC; CDR3 protein: CASSLLSGEQFF; V gene: TRBV7-8; clone size: -; J gene: TRBJ2-1; D gene: -
CDR3 DNA: TGTGCCAGCTCACCAGCAGGGGGATGGTCTCAGCATTTT; CDR3 protein: CASSPAGGWSQHF; V gene: TRBV18; clone size: few; J gene: TRBJ1-5; D gene: TRBD1
CDR3 DNA: TGCAGCGTTGGACAGGGTCGAGAAAAACTGTTTTTT; CDR3 protein: CSVGQGREKLFF; V gene: TRBV29-1; clone size: few; J gene: TRBJ1-4; D gene: TRBD1
CDR3 DNA: TGCAGTGCTTGGCAGGGGGAGTCCTATAATTCACCCCTCCACTTT; CDR3 protein: CSAWQGESYNSPLHF; V gene: TRBV20-1; clone size: many; J gene: TRBJ1-6; D gene: TRBD1
CDR3 DNA: TGTGCCAGCAGAACCCCGGGACAGGGGCCCGGCGGGGGGTCCTACAATGAGCAGTTCTTC; CDR3 protein: CASRTPGQGPGGGSYNEQFF; V gene: TRBV12-3/TRBV12-4; clone size: -; J gene: TRBJ2-1; D gene: TRBD1
CDR3 DNA: TGCGCCAGCCAGGTCAGTGCTTCCTCCTACAATGAGCAGTTCTTC; CDR3 protein: CASQVSASSYNEQFF; V gene: TRBV5-1; clone size: once; J gene: TRBJ2-1; D gene: -
CDR3 DNA: TGTGCCAGCAGCCACAGGGACTCGAACACTGAAGCTTTCTTT; CDR3 protein: CASSHRDSNTEAFF; V gene: TRBV6-1; clone size: many; J gene: TRBJ1-1; D gene: -
CDR3 DNA: TGTGCCAGCAGTGATTTTGGGGTCCGCAATCAGCCCCAGCATTTT; CDR3 protein: CASSDFGVRNQPQHF; V gene: TRBV2; clone size: -; J gene: TRBJ1-5; D gene: -
CDR3 DNA: TGTGCCAGCAGCTCGACAGACCCCGGTTATACGCAGTATTTT; CDR3 protein: CASSSTDPGYTQYF; V gene: TRBV7-9; clone size: few; J gene: TRBJ2-3; D gene: -
CDR3 DNA: TGTGCCAGCTCACGGCTAGGACAGAGCGACAATGAAAAACTGTTTTTT; CDR3 protein: CASSRLGQSDNEKLFF; V gene: TRBV18; clone size: few; J gene: TRBJ1-4; D gene: -
CDR3 DNA: TGTGCCAGCAGTGATTGGGGGGATGTGGGCACAGATACGCAGTATTTT; CDR3 protein: CASSDWGDVGTDTQYF; V gene: TRBV6-1; clone size: many; J gene: TRBJ2-3; D gene: -
CDR3 DNA: TGTGCCAGCTCACCCCGGACAGGTAACACTGAAGCTTTCTTT; CDR3 protein: CASSPRTGNTEAFF; V gene: TRBV18; clone size: -; J gene: TRBJ1-1; D gene: TRBD1
CDR3 DNA: TGTGCCACCCGGCGGGGTTATGGCTACACCTTC; CDR3 protein: CATRRGYGYTF; V gene: TRBV27; clone size: many; J gene: TRBJ1-2; D gene: -
CDR3 DNA: TGTGCCAGCGCCCGCATGGGGACCCAGTACTTC; CDR3 protein: CASARMGTQYF; V gene: TRBV12-3/TRBV12-4; clone size: -; J gene: TRBJ2-5; D gene: -